This T cell receptor (beta chain) is drawn from a study of blood T cells in healthy people across ages. Overall study results and limits: Greater diversity and more naive CD4+ cells were seen in long-lived donors than in aged donors.

This clonotype was seen a handful of times. The antigen remains unidentified. Primers used in a second PCR of roughly 6 to 12 cycles were a sample-barcoded 5' primer and a J-beta primer mix. TCRdb re-called the 5' RACE reads with MiXCR, one entry per CDR3 protein. The sample carries around 1,500,000 distinct CDR3 sequences, 42% recorded once. Sequencing was done on a sample of blood. The clonotype comes from a woman younger than 30 in good health.

CDR3 nucleotide sequence: TGTGCCAGCAGTGCCCCGACTAGCGGGGGCTACAATGAGCAGTTCTTC. This gives the protein CASSAPTSGGYNEQFF. The chain carries TRBV28 and TRBJ2-1; the match to TRBD2 covers 12 bases. V lost 5 bases to trimming and J lost 3 bases; unmatched junction nucleotides: 5. The length of the CDR3 is 16 residues. Germline CDR1 MDHEN, CDR2 SYDVKM.